The entry below describes one TCR beta chain. The record originates from a study of blood T cell repertoires in COVID-19. Assay used: immunoSEQ multiplex PCR; TCRdb lists only in-frame clones, some missing. Altogether about 130,000 clones are present, approximately 83% being singletons, with the ten largest covering around 10%. The age range of participants was about 18 to 90 years, with residence in under 30 US areas. CDR3 length equals 14 residues. CDR1 and CDR2 from the germline V gene are MGHRA and YSYEKL. Trimming removed 0 bases from V and 7 bases from J, with 12 bases in between. The sample taken for sequencing was PBMCs or T cells enriched from blood (not recorded which). The receptor comes from a man aged 50-60 years who had recovered from COVID-19. The gene calls are TRBV4-1 and TRBJ1-1, with a weak D call TRBD1 (6 bases). CDR3 sequence reads: CASSQDGGGIEAFF. The CDR3 DNA is TGCGCCAGCAGCCAAGATGGGGGCGGCATTGAAGCTTTCTTT.